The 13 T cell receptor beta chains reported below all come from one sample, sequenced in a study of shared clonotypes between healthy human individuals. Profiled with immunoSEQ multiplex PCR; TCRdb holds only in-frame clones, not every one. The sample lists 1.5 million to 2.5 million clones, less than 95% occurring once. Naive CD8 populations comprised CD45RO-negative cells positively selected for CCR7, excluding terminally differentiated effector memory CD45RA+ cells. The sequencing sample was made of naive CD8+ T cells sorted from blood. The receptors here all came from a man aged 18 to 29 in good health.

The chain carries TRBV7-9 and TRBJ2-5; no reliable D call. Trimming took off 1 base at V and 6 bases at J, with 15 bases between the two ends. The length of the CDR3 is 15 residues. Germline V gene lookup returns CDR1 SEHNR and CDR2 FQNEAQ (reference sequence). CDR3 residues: CASSLEYQEYQTQYF. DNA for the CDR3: TGTGCCAGCAGCTTAGAATATCAGGAGTACCAGACCCAGTACTTC.

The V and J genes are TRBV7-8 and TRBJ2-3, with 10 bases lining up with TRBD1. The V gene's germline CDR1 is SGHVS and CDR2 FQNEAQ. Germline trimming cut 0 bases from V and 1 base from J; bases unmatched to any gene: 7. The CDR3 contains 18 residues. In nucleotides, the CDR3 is TGTGCCAGCAGCTTAGCCGTGATTGGGACAGGGGGCACAGATACGCAGTATTTT. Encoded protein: CASSLAVIGTGGTDTQYF.

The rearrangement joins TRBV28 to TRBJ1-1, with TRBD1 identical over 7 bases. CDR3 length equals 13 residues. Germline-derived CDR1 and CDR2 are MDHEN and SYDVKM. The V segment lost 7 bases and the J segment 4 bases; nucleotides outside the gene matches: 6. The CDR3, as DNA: TGTGCCAGCAAATACAGGGGCGGCACTGAAGCTTTCTTT. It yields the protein CASKYRGGTEAFF.

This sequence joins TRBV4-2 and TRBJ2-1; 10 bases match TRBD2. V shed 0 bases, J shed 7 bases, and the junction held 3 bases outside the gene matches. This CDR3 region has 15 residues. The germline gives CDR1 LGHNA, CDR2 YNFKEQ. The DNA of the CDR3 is TGTGCCAGCAGCCAAGACACTAGCGGGGAGAATGAGCAGTTCTTC. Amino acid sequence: CASSQDTSGENEQFF.

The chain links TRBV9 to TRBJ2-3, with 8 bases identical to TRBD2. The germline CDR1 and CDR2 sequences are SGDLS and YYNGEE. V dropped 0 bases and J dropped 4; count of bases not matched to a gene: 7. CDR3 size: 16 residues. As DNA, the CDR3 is TGTGCCAGCAGCGTAGTCGGTAGCGGGGAGTCAGATACGCAGTATTTT. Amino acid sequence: CASSVVGSGESDTQYF. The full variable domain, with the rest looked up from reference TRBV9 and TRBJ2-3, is DSGVTQTPKHLITATGQRVTLRCSPRSGDLSVYWYQQSLDQGLQFLIQYYNGEERAKGNILERFSAQQFPDLHSELNLSSLELGDSALYFCASSVVGSGESDTQYFGPGTRLTVL.

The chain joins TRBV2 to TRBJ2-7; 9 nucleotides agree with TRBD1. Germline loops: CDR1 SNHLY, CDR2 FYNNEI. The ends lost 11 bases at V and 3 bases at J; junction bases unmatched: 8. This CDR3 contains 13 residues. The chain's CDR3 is CAGGQGRFYEQYF. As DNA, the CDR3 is TGTGCCGGGGGACAGGGCCGTTTCTACGAGCAGTACTTC.

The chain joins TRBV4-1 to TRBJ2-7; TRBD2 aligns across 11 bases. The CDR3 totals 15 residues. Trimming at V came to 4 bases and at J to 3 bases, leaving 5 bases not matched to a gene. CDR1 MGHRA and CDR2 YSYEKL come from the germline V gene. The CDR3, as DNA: TGCGCCAGCAGCCCCGGGACTAGCGGCCTCTACGAGCAGTACTTC. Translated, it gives CASSPGTSGLYEQYF.

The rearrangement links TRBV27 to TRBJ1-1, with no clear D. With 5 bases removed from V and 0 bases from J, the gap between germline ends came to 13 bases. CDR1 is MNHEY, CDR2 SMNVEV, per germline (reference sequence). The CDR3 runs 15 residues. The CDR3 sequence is CASSPQAFMNTEAFF. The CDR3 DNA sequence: TGTGCCAGCAGTCCTCAGGCGTTCATGAACACTGAAGCTTTCTTT.

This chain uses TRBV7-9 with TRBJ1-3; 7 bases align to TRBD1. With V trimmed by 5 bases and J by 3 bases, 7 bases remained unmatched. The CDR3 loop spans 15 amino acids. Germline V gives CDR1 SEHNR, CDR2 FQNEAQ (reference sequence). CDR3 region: CASSNIQGIGNTIYF. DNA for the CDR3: TGTGCCAGCAGCAACATACAGGGGATTGGAAACACCATATATTTT.

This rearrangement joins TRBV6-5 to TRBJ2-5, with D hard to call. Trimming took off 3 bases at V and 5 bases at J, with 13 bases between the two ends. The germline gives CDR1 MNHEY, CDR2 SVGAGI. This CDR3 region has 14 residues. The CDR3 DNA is TGTGCCAGCAGTTATAACGTGGGCGGCGAGACCCAGTACTTC. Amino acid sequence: CASSYNVGGETQYF.

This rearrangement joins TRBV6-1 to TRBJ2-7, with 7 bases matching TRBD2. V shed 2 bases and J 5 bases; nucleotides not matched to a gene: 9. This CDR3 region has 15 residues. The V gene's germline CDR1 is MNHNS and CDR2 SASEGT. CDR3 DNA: TGTGCCAGCAGTGAATCGGGGAGGGCGAGGAACGAGCAGTACTTC. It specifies CASSESGRARNEQYF.

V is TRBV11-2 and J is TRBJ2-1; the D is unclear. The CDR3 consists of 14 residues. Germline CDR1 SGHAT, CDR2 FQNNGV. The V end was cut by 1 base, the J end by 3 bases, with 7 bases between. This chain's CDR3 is CASSLAPLYNEQFF. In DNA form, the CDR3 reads TGTGCCAGCAGCTTAGCGCCCCTCTACAATGAGCAGTTCTTC.

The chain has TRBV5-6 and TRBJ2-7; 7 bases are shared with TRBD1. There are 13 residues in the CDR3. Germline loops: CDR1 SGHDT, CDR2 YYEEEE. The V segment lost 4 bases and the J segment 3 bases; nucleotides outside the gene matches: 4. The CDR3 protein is CASSGDSLYEQYF. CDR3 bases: TGTGCCAGCAGCGGGGACAGCCTCTACGAGCAGTACTTC.